This T cell receptor beta chain was found in a study of T cells in Graves' hyperthyroidism and ophthalmopathy. The wider study: Peripheral blood collection took place at initial diagnosis, before any treatment.

The V end lost 4 bases, the J end lost 2 bases, and 10 bases lay between the germline ends. The CDR3 extends over 13 amino acids. Germline V gene sequence: CDR1 SGHRS, CDR2 YFSETQ. Findings and limits, study-wide: Separation of ophthalmopathy from stable hyperthyroidism was achieved by a 13 V-J model.

This clonotype has at least ten counts. The antigen remains unidentified. At least 3 on the Clinical Activity Score was recorded for ophthalmopathy patients, who also had NOSPECS grade at least 4 and duration under 3 months. RNA transcripts were the template for amplifying TCR beta CDR3 regions. A set of HTBI primers served as the primers for a first-round RT-PCR of the TCR CDR3. MiXCR was run by TCRdb on the multiplex PCR reads, yielding one entry per CDR3 protein. Here the sample spans 330,000 or so distinct CDR3 sequences, 15% to 20% being singletons. The V call is TRBV5-1, the J call TRBJ2-7; no clear D. Sequenced material: blood. The clonotype was recovered from a middle-aged woman with Graves' ophthalmopathy. In DNA form, the CDR3 reads TGCGCCAGCAGCGCGGACGGAGCCTACGAGCAGTACTTC. Protein product: CASSADGAYEQYF.